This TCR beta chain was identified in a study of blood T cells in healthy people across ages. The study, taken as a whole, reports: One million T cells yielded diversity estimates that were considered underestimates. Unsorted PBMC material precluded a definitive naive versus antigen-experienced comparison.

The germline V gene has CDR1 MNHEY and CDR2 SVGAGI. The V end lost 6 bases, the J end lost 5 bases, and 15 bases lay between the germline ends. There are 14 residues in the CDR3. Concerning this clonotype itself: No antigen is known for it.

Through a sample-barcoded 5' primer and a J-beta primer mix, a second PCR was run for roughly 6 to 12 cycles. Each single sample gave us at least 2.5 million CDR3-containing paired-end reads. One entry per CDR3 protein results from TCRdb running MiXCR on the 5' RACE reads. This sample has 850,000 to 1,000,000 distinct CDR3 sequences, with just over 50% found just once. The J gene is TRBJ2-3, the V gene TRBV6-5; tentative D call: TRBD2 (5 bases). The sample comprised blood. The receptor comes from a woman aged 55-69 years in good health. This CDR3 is CASRNIGVVDTQYF. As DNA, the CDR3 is TGTGCCAGCAGGAATATCGGGGTGGTAGATACGCAGTATTTT.